The TCR beta chain under discussion was sequenced for a study of Ad26.COV2.S vaccination and SARS-CoV-2 variants. Germline CDR1 MNHEY, CDR2 SVGAGI. Trimming stripped 6 bases from V and 7 bases from J, with 13 bases between. The CDR3 is 14 residues long. Regarding treatment: some 20 received Ad26.COV2.S at low or high dose, single or two shots; five or six received placebo; per-sample allocation not given. Repertoires come from day 63 after the first vaccine or placebo injection. Clones were read by immunoSEQ multiplex PCR, and TCRdb kept only the in-frame ones, dropping some. This sample has some 390,000 clones; approximately 90% occur once, and the top ten carry 3.5%.

The clonotype was recovered from a person aged 18-65 years who received the Ad26.COV2.S COVID-19 vaccine or a placebo. The V gene is TRBV6-5, the J gene TRBJ1-6, with a tentative D call TRBD1 (6 bases). The starting material was peripheral blood, obtained in a trial of Ad26.COV2.S vaccine versus placebo. The CDR3 region is CASSRGQNNSPLHF. CDR3 bases: TGTGCCAGCAGCCGAGGACAGAACAATTCACCCCTCCACTTT.